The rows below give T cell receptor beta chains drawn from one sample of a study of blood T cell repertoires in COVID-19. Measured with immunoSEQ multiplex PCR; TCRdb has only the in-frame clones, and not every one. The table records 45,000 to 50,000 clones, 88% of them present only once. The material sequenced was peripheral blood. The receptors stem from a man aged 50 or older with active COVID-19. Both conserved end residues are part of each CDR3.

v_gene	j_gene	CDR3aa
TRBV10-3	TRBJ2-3	CAISESTGTTDTQYF
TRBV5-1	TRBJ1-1	CASSRASYRVTEAFF
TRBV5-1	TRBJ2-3	CASSPQDNRQDTQYF
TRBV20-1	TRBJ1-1	CSASRGSATEAFF
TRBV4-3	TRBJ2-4	CASSQDLAGERWRIQYF
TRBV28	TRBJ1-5	CAARQGMNQPQHF
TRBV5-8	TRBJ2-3	CASSFQQGLADGGTDTQYF
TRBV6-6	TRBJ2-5	CASRGTSGDPQETQYF
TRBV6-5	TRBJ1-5	CASRKSGGGQPQHF
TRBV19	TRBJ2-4	CASNAGGAKNIQYF
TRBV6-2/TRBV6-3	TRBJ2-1	CASRYEATGVRYEQFF
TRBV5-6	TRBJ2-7	CASSPSTSAYEQYF
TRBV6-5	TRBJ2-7	CASKVGGDEQYF
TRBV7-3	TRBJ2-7	CASSPNRGRAYEQYF
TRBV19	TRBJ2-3	CASRGGGEGTQYF
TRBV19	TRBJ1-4	CASSIRDRGGEATNEKLFF
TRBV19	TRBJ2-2	CASSTYRGDGELFF
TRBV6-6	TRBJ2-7	CASSYPREGHEQYF
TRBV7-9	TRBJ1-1	CASSLGQGRTEAFF
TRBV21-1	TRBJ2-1	CASSTARASGSYNEQFF
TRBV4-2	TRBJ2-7	CASSQAAGTSYEQYF
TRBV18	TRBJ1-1	CASSLGRSAGGKGTEAFF
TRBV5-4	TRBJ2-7	CASSTQGTVSYEQYF
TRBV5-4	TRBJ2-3	CASSPQKKAGGDTQYF
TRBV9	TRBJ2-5	CASSVVQGARETQYF
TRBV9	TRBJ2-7	CASSVEGQGAYEQYF
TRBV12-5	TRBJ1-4	CASGLVRGTEIEKLFF
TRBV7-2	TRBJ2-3	CASSSGTSGTSTDTQYF
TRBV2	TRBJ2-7	CASSGLAGGLPHF
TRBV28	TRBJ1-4	CASSFSGSGNNEKLFF
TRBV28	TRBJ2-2	CASSRTGEGGELFF
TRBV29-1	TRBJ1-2	CSVGDRGPYGYTF
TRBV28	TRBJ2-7	CASSLWGTGANEQYF
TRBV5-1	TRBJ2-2	CASSLGQGVNTGELFF
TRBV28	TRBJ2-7	CASTSPGLGREQYF
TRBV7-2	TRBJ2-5	CASSLGSLAGARETQYF
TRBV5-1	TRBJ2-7	CASSSPQGYEQYF
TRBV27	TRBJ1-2	CATGPGQGAHNYGYTF
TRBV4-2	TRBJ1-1	CASSTDPMNTEAFF
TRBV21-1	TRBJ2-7	CASSPPGQGDHEQYF
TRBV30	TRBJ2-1	CAWSVGRERYEQFF
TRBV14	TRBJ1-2	CASSGTGAHGYTF